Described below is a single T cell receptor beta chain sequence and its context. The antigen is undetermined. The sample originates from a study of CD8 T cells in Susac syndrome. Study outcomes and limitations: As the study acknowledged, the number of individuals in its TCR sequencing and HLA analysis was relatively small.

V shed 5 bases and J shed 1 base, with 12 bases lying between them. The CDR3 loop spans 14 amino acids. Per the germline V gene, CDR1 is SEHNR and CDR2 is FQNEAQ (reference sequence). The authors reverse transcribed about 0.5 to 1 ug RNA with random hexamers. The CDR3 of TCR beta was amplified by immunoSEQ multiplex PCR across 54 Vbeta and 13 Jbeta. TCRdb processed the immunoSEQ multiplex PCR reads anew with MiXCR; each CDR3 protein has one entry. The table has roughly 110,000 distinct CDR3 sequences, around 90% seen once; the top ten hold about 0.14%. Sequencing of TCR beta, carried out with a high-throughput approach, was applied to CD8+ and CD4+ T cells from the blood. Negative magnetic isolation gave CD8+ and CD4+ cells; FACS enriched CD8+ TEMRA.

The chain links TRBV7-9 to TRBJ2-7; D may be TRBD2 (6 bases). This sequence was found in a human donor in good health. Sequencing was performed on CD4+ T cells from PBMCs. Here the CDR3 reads CASSRHGGSYEQYF. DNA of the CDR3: TGTGCCAGCAGCAGACACGGGGGTTCCTACGAGCAGTACTTC.